By proportion, the clone carrying this TCR beta chain is medium-sized (0.01 to 0.1%). CDR1 is MNHEY and CDR2 is SVGAGI in the germline V gene. V lost 7 bases and J 8 bases, leaving 20 bases between the germline ends. The CDR3 covers 14 residues. Only in-frame clones appear in the TCRdb table, and some are missing; sequencing was by immunoSEQ multiplex PCR. The sample shows about 6,700 clones, none of them appearing just once. A marrow graft followed busulfan-fludarabine conditioning, with cyclophosphamide on days +3 and +4. These data are taken from a study of T cells after posttransplantation cyclophosphamide.

V is TRBV6-5 and J is TRBJ1-2, with a possible D match to TRBD1 (5 bases). This specimen was PBMCs, taken after an allogeneic stem cell transplant with post-transplant cyclophosphamide. The receptor comes from a young adult male patient who received an allogeneic stem cell transplant from an unrelated donor, was CMV-positive, and had acute and chronic GVHD. The graft donor may account for some of the T cells. The CDR3 reads CASIPRAQLGGYTF. The CDR3 coding sequence is TGTGCCAGCATCCCCAGGGCCCAGCTAGGGGGCTACACCTTC.